This TCR beta chain came from a study of CD8 T cells in ankylosing spondylitis. Study observations and caveats: It was reported that disease-linked clones were significantly enriched in matched ankylosing spondylitis synovial fluid.

A word on this clonotype: The target antigen is unknown.

Via MiXCR, TCRdb re-called the 5' RACE reads, giving one row per CDR3 protein. The repertoire holds 230,000 or so distinct CDR3 sequences, more than 20% seen once, with approximately 0.61% in the top ten. The V and J ends lost 6 bases and 2 bases, in that order; junction bases with no gene match: 8. Germline values: CDR1 DFQATT, CDR2 SNEGSKA (reference sequence). This CDR3 has 14 residues. This clonotype originated in a male donor with ankylosing spondylitis or in good health (not recorded which). The chain carries TRBV20-1 and TRBJ2-3; 7 bases are shared with TRBD2. Sequences were obtained from blood, either unsorted or a sorted T cell fraction (not recorded which). The DNA of the CDR3 is TGCAGTGCGCAGACTAGCCCGACCACAGATACGCAGTATTTT. It specifies CSAQTSPTTDTQYF.